The clone carrying this T cell receptor beta chain occurred many times. Its antigen is unknown. MiXCR, run by TCRdb on the 5' RACE reads, gives a single entry per CDR3 protein. This table has 100,000 to 150,000 distinct CDR3 sequences, 9.3% appearing once. These data are taken from a study of CD8 T cells in ankylosing spondylitis. Study-level points and caveats: Disease-linked clones bore a CD8+ phenotype, appearing relatively rarely in peripheral blood.

The germline V and J ends were trimmed by 4 bases and 4 bases, with 14 bases remaining between them. Germline CDR1 is SGHTA and CDR2 is FQGNSA. The CDR3 has 15 residues. Sequences were obtained from blood, either unsorted or a sorted T cell fraction (not recorded which). The TCR comes from a male donor with ankylosing spondylitis or in good health (not recorded which). The chain carries TRBV7-2 and TRBJ2-1; no reliable D call. The DNA for the CDR3 is TGTGCCAGCAGCTCCCGTCTGGAGATATACAATGAGCAGTTCTTC. It translates to CASSSRLEIYNEQFF.